These T cell receptor beta chains were read from a single sample in a study of cytomegalovirus exposure and HLA in healthy donors. Method: immunoSEQ multiplex PCR; TCRdb's copy keeps in-frame clones and lacks some. Of roughly 100,000 clones in the sample, roughly 73% were seen once. Sequencing used PBMCs. The receptors derive from a woman in her 40s in good health and CMV-seropositive. The CDR3 runs from the conserved cysteine through the conserved F or W. Fields, in order: V gene, J gene, clone size, D gene, CDR3 DNA, CDR3 protein. The D gene is left open where the match is weak. Size is stated for part of the rows, as once, few or many counts, or as a class when the clone is expanded.

v_call: TRBV19
j_call: TRBJ1-1
clone_size: NA
d_call: TRBD1
cdr3_nt: TGTGCCAGTAGTAAGAGACAGGGAAGTACTGAAGCTTTCTTT
cdr3_aa: CASSKRQGSTEAFF

v_call: TRBV5-6
j_call: TRBJ2-5
clone_size: NA
d_call: NA
cdr3_nt: TGTGCCAGCAGCTTGGCCCCGGAGGGGGCTAGGGAGACCCAGTACTTC
cdr3_aa: CASSLAPEGARETQYF

v_call: TRBV2
j_call: TRBJ1-1
clone_size: NA
d_call: NA
cdr3_nt: TGTGCCAGCACCGACGGGGCAGGGAGGCTTTGTTTCTTT
cdr3_aa: CASTDGAGRLCFF

v_call: TRBV15
j_call: TRBJ1-4
clone_size: NA
d_call: NA
cdr3_nt: TGTGCCACCAGCAGAGTGGGGAGGTCTAATGAAAAACTGTTTTTT
cdr3_aa: CATSRVGRSNEKLFF

v_call: TRBV11-2
j_call: TRBJ2-5
clone_size: NA
d_call: NA
cdr3_nt: TGTGCCAGCAGCCCCGAGGGGGGGGCGGAAGAGACCCAGTACTTC
cdr3_aa: CASSPEGGAEETQYF

v_call: TRBV29-1
j_call: TRBJ2-7
clone_size: NA
d_call: NA
cdr3_nt: TGCAGCGCCACCGGGATAGCGTACGAGCAGTACTTC
cdr3_aa: CSATGIAYEQYF

v_call: TRBV27
j_call: TRBJ2-7
clone_size: once
d_call: NA
cdr3_nt: TGTGCCAGCAGTCGACACATGCCCCCGCTCGGCGAGCAGTACTTC
cdr3_aa: CASSRHMPPLGEQYF

v_call: TRBV6-5
j_call: TRBJ2-5
clone_size: NA
d_call: NA
cdr3_nt: TGTGCCAGCAGTTACTCTCCATTTGTAGACCAAGAGACCCAGTACTTC
cdr3_aa: CASSYSPFVDQETQYF

v_call: TRBV7-9
j_call: TRBJ2-1
clone_size: NA
d_call: TRBD1
cdr3_nt: TGTGCCAGCAGCGAGCCGGGACAGGGGGCATTTAATGAGCAGTTCTTC
cdr3_aa: CASSEPGQGAFNEQFF

v_call: TRBV9
j_call: TRBJ2-1
clone_size: NA
d_call: TRBD2
cdr3_nt: TGTGCCAGCAGCGGCACAGAACTAGCGGGAGGGTTCAATGAGCAGTTCTTC
cdr3_aa: CASSGTELAGGFNEQFF

v_call: TRBV5-4
j_call: TRBJ2-3
clone_size: NA
d_call: NA
cdr3_nt: TGTGCCAGCAGCTTGGACCCAGGGTTCGTGGATACGCAGTATTTT
cdr3_aa: CASSLDPGFVDTQYF

v_call: TRBV15
j_call: TRBJ2-7
clone_size: once
d_call: TRBD2
cdr3_nt: TGTGCCACCAGCCCTACCCCCCAGCGGGGGAACTACGAGCAGTACTTC
cdr3_aa: CATSPTPQRGNYEQYF

v_call: TRBV28
j_call: TRBJ1-1
clone_size: NA
d_call: TRBD1
cdr3_nt: TGTGCCAGCAGTTCTTCCCCCCCCGTCCCGGGACAGGGGAAGAACACTGAAGCTTTCTTT
cdr3_aa: CASSSSPPVPGQGKNTEAFF

v_call: TRBV28
j_call: TRBJ1-5
clone_size: NA
d_call: NA
cdr3_nt: TGTGCCAGCAGTTGGAAGACAGATAATAGCAATCAGCCCCAGCATTTC
cdr3_aa: CASSWKTDNSNQPQHF

v_call: TRBV6-5
j_call: TRBJ1-1
clone_size: NA
d_call: TRBD1
cdr3_nt: TGTGCCAGCAGCCGGACAGGGGAAGCTTTCTTT
cdr3_aa: CASSRTGEAFF

v_call: TRBV2
j_call: TRBJ1-3
clone_size: once
d_call: TRBD1
cdr3_nt: TGTGCCAGCGGCGAAGACAGGGTTTTTTCCGGAGACACCATATATTTT
cdr3_aa: CASGEDRVFSGDTIYF

v_call: TRBV7-7
j_call: TRBJ2-5
clone_size: once
d_call: TRBD2
cdr3_nt: TGTGCCAGCAGTTCCGGACTAGTGGGGCGGGAGACCCAGTACTTC
cdr3_aa: CASSSGLVGRETQYF

v_call: TRBV28
j_call: TRBJ2-7
clone_size: NA
d_call: NA
cdr3_nt: TGTGCCAGCAGTTTCCGTCGTAGAGCCAAAATTCATGAGCAGTACTTC
cdr3_aa: CASSFRRRAKIHEQYF

v_call: TRBV5-4
j_call: TRBJ1-6
clone_size: NA
d_call: TRBD1
cdr3_nt: TGTGCCAGCAGCTTGGGGTCGGGAGAGGGGGCTTATTCACCCCTCCACTTT
cdr3_aa: CASSLGSGEGAYSPLHF

v_call: TRBV11-3
j_call: TRBJ2-7
clone_size: few
d_call: NA
cdr3_nt: TGTGCCAGCAGCTTAGGGGCGTATGCCTACGAGCAGTACTTC
cdr3_aa: CASSLGAYAYEQYF

v_call: TRBV7-9
j_call: TRBJ1-2
clone_size: NA
d_call: NA
cdr3_nt: TGTGCCAGCAGCTTAGCGCCCGGGGAGGATGGCTACACCTTC
cdr3_aa: CASSLAPGEDGYTF

v_call: TRBV5-1
j_call: TRBJ2-2
clone_size: NA
d_call: TRBD1
cdr3_nt: TGCGCCAGCAGCTCAGGGCCGACAGGGGGCGGCGGGGAGCTGTTTTTT
cdr3_aa: CASSSGPTGGGGELFF

v_call: TRBV14
j_call: TRBJ2-5
clone_size: NA
d_call: TRBD2
cdr3_nt: TGTGCCAGCAGCCACATACGGACTAGGAGGGGTCAAGAGACCCAGTACTTC
cdr3_aa: CASSHIRTRRGQETQYF

v_call: TRBV7-9
j_call: TRBJ2-1
clone_size: NA
d_call: NA
cdr3_nt: TGTGCCAGCAGCTTATCGGGCAGGAGGGGCAATGAGCAGTTCTTC
cdr3_aa: CASSLSGRRGNEQFF

v_call: TRBV19
j_call: TRBJ1-5
clone_size: once
d_call: TRBD1
cdr3_nt: TGTGCCAGTAGTAGGGAGACAGGGTATCAGCCCCAGCATTTT
cdr3_aa: CASSRETGYQPQHF

v_call: TRBV14
j_call: TRBJ1-1
clone_size: few
d_call: NA
cdr3_nt: TGTGCCAGCAGCCAAGATCGGGTTAGAGGGTTTTTGAACACTGAAGCTTTCTTT
cdr3_aa: CASSQDRVRGFLNTEAFF

v_call: TRBV7-9
j_call: TRBJ1-5
clone_size: NA
d_call: NA
cdr3_nt: TGTGCCAGCAGCACACGGACAGAGGATCAGCCCCAGCATTTT
cdr3_aa: CASSTRTEDQPQHF

v_call: TRBV9
j_call: TRBJ2-2
clone_size: NA
d_call: TRBD2
cdr3_nt: TGTGCCAGCAGCGTAAGGAGGGCGGCTAGCGGGAGCGGGGAGCTGTTTTTT
cdr3_aa: CASSVRRAASGSGELFF